This T cell receptor (beta chain) was obtained from a study of vaccination effects on CD4 cells after COVID-19. As to this clone: As yet, its antigen is unknown.

Viral peptide pools were used in the ViraFEST assay to expand antigen-specific CD4+ T cells, and sequencing came afterward. Following culture for more than 9 days, CD4+ T cells were isolated. A positive SARS-CoV-2 PCR test fell between March and December 2020. CDR3 size: 14 residues. Germline-derived CDR1 and CDR2 are LGHDT and YNNKEL (reference sequence). Deletions cut 3 bases from V and 1 base from J, with 9 bases between. Sequenced by immunoSEQ multiplex PCR; TCRdb stores in-frame clones only, minus some. In the table there are roughly 35,000 clones, about two thirds of which are singletons. Sequencing used CD4+ T cells from PBMCs cultured with HCoV-NL63 spike peptides, obtained before COVID-19 vaccination. The chain carries TRBV3-1 (or the pseudogene TRBV3-2) and TRBJ2-5; weak D call: TRBD2 (5 bases). This receptor was obtained from a human donor who had a prior SARS-CoV-2 infection. The CDR3 region is CASSQWESQETQYF. The CDR3 nucleotides read TGTGCCAGCAGCCAGTGGGAGAGCCAAGAGACCCAGTACTTC.